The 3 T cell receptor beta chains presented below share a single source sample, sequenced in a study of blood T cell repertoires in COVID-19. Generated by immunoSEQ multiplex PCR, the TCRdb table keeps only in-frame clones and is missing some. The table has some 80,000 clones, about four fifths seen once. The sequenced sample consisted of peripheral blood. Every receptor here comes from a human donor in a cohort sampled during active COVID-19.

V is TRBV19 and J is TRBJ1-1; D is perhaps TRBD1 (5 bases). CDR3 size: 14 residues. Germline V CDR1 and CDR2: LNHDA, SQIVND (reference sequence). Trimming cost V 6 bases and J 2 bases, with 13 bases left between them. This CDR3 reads CASRQTVQNTEAFF. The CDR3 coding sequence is TGTGCCAGTAGGCAGACAGTGCAAAACACTGAAGCTTTCTTT.

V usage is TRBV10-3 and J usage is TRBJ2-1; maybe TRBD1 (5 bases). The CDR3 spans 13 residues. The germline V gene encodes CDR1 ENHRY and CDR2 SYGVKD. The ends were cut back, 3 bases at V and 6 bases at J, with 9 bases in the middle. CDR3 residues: CAISDETVNEQFF. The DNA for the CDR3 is TGTGCCATCAGTGATGAGACAGTCAATGAGCAGTTCTTC.

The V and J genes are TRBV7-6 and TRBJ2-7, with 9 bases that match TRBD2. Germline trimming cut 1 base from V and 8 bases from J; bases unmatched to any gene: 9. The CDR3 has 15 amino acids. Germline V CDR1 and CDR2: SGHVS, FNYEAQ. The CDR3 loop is CASSLVGSGSSKQYF. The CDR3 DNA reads TGTGCCAGCAGCTTAGTGGGTAGCGGGAGTTCCAAGCAGTACTTC.